Sequencing of this T cell receptor beta chain was carried out in a study of persistence of HIV-infected CD4 T cells (dated by TCRdb to about 2020). About the full investigation: Participants had been on suppressive ART for a median of about eight years. Peripheral blood samples of up to roughly 200 mL were taken at multiple time points, with the exception of two participants who underwent leukapheresis at a single time point. The study isolated CMV- and HIV-1 Gag-responding CD4+ T cells from ART-treated individuals to examine antigen-driven clonal expansion of HIV-1-infected cells. The clonality of all cells in each sorted population was assessed by TCRbeta sequencing, whereas the clonality of infected cells was assessed by proviral sequencing. In the cross-participant TCR cluster analysis, 8 or 9 participants were included for CMV and more than five participants were included for Gag. Summary of the overall study and its limitations: Bulk TCR analyses could not be restricted to the rare CMV-responding cells that actually carried HIV-1 proviruses. Antigen-responding cells were enriched for degenerate expanded CDR3beta sequences, which suggests convergent selection of CD4+ responses to CMV and Gag. Significantly lower TCRbeta richness was observed in CMV- and Gag-responding cells than in anti-CD3/anti-CD28-responding cells, and higher oligoclonality was observed in CMV-responding cells than in CD3/CD28-stimulated and Gag-responding cells. TCR oligoclonality correlated with proviral oligoclonality within the same sorted populations. Few individuals were included in the study, and only a limited range of antigens was tested.

This clone was detected only once. Its antigen is currently not known. No much larger clone is present one base from it, and per-base qualities are unavailable. Counted from cysteine to phenylalanine, this CDR3 has 15 amino acids. Only the CDR3 portion is preserved as DNA: 45 bases, with reading frame beginning at the first base. V is pared back by 5 bases and J by 2 bases, with 16 bases lying between the germline termini. In the germline V gene (reference sequence), CDR1 corresponds to LNHNV and CDR2 to YYDKDF. The immunoSEQ hsTCRB assay version 4 in survey mode was used to sequence TCRbeta repertoires from genomic DNA. For TCRbeta sequencing, genomic DNA was diluted to around 11 ng/uL, with up to about 1 ug used per sample. As for how the authors treated the data: TCRbeta data analysis was done in ImmunoSeq Analyzer 3.0, and diversity was calculated on productive nucleotide rearrangements. Lower-bound TCR diversity was estimated with the improved Chao index, and clonality with the Gini coefficient using the Immunarch R package. Different nucleotide rearrangements encoding the same CDR3beta amino acid sequence were counted as distinct clonotypes. Differential abundance analysis found TCRbeta sequences that were significantly enriched in antigen-responding cells compared with anti-CD3/anti-CD28-activated cells. GLIPH2 grouped TCRs by predicted peptide-MHC specificity, both within each participant and across combined participant data sets. Imported from immuneACCESS, the table was reduced by TCRdb to in-frame sequences with V and J called. These copies leave out some clones; in studies compared against another copy, an unresolved V gene accounts for under half, and the cause of the remainder is not known. V, J and clone size are those of that table, while D and trimming were read from the DNA. This sample comprises roughly 20,000 clones, approximately 60% of them detected only once. Jointly, the top ten make up 1.9% of the sample.

Per the publication, the treatment or condition label means: suppressive antiretroviral therapy. A pool of overlapping HIV-1 Gag 15-mer peptides, at around 1 ug per peptide per mL, was used to stimulate the cells. CD4+ T cells that responded were sorted based on upregulation of both CD40 ligand and CD69. Participants were HIV-1-infected adults who started suppressive ART during chronic infection. Participants had undetectable plasma HIV-1 RNA below 50 copies/mL for at least 4 years. To be included, participants needed a CD4+ T cell count above 400 cells/uL and a positive CMV serology. Before stimulation, PBMCs were isolated using density centrifugation and then depleted of CD8+ T cells. Stimulation of CD8-depleted PBMCs was carried out for approximately 17 hours with anti-CD28/CD49d costimulation, CD40-blocking antibody and enfuvirtide, to prevent new infections. Sorting was done on either a Beckman Coulter MoFlo Legacy or an XDP sorter, and propidium iodide was used to exclude dead cells. The QIAamp DNA Mini Kit was used for genomic DNA extraction from samples above one million cells, and the Quick-DNA Microprep Kit was used otherwise.

The source material was CD4+ T cells sorted from PBMCs after roughly 18-hour stimulation, sampled from a patient who received antiretroviral therapy. The cell subset or site label corresponds to: CD40L+CD69+ CD4 T cells responding to HIV-1 Gag peptides. The chain is made from TRBV15 and TRBJ2-7, and perhaps TRBD2 as D gene, on 6 matching bases. The sequence was collected from an adult woman with HIV who was CMV-seropositive. CDR3 reads: CATSPAGGATYEQYF. DNA sequence: TGTGCCACCAGCCCGGCCGGGGGAGCCACCTACGAGCAGTACTTC.